This passage covers 14 T cell receptor beta chains from one sample sequenced in a study of shared clonotypes between healthy human individuals. Libraries were prepared by immunoSEQ multiplex PCR; TCRdb keeps only in-frame clonotypes and omits some of them. In the table there are over 400,000 clones, roughly 95% of which are singletons. Sample: naive CD4+ T cells sorted from blood. As to subset: CD45RA+ positively selected. These receptors were taken from a young woman in good health.

The rearrangement links TRBV11-2 to TRBJ2-5, with D unclear. The end of the DNA aligns better with TRBJ2-7, so the J call may be wrong. The germline V gene encodes CDR1 SGHAT and CDR2 FQNNGV. This CDR3 spans 14 amino acids. CDR3 protein: CASSLAARTYEQYF. The CDR3 coding sequence is TGTGCCAGCAGCTTAGCGGCCAGAACCTACGAGCAGTACTTC.

The CDR3 nucleotides read TGTGCCAGCAGCTTTAAAGGGACCGGAAACACCATATATTTT. It is translated as CASSFKGTGNTIYF. This chain links TRBV7-9 with TRBJ1-3, with D possibly being TRBD1 (5 bases). This CDR3 spans 14 amino acids. Trimming pared 3 bases from V and 4 bases from J, leaving 10 bases between. Germline CDR1 and CDR2: SEHNR and FQNEAQ (reference sequence). Filled out from reference TRBV7-9 and TRBJ1-3, the complete variable domain reads DTGVSQNPRHKITKRGQNVTFRCDPISEHNRLYWYRQTLGQGPEFLTYFQNEAQLEKSRLLSDRFSAERPKGSFSTLEIQRTEQGDSAMYLCASSFKGTGNTIYFGEGSWLTVV.

This chain joins TRBV28 and TRBJ2-1, with TRBD2 identical over 8 bases. The junction had 19 bases not matched to a gene; V was cut back by 7 bases and J by 8 bases. CDR3 length: 17 residues. Germline CDR1 and CDR2: MDHEN and SYDVKM. The CDR3 sequence: CASTLNGRREGQDEQFF. The CDR3 coding sequence is TGTGCCAGCACCTTAAATGGCCGACGGGAGGGCCAGGATGAGCAGTTCTTC.

The chain couples TRBV30 to TRBJ1-1; TRBD1 matches at 7 bases. The CDR3 is made up of 14 amino acids. V was clipped by 4 bases and J by 3 bases; unmatched bases: 8. CDR1 and CDR2 (germline): GTSNPN, SVGIG (reference sequence). The CDR3 nucleotides are TGTGCCTGGATAACAGGGGCGCGGGACACTGAAGCTTTCTTT. Its translation is CAWITGARDTEAFF.

The V call is TRBV21-1, the J call TRBJ1-4. TRBV21-1 is classified as a pseudogene. The CDR3 is 16 amino acids. For the CDR3, the DNA is TGTGCCAGCAGACTCAAGGCAACAAGGGAAGAGGAAAAACTGTTTTTT. Protein product: CASRLKATREEEKLFF.

This chain joins TRBV5-5 and TRBJ1-2; D is ambiguous. The CDR3 is 15 amino acids. Deletions cut 0 bases from V and 7 bases from J, with 16 bases between. CDR1 SGHKS and CDR2 YYEKEE come from the germline V gene (reference sequence). The CDR3 DNA reads as TGTGCCAGCAGCTTGGACAGCCTACCCTATAGTGGCTACACCTTC. Translated, it gives CASSLDSLPYSGYTF. Supplemented by reference TRBV5-5 and TRBJ1-2, the full variable domain reads DAGVTQSPTHLIKTRGQQVTLRCSPISGHKSVSWYQQVLGQGPQFIFQYYEKEERGRGNFPDRFSARQFPNYSSELNVNALLLGDSALYLCASSLDSLPYSGYTFGSGTRLTVV.

The chain is built from TRBV9 and TRBJ2-3; tentatively, D is TRBD1 or TRBD2 (6 bases each). V shed 7 bases and J shed 5 bases, with 14 bases lying between them. CDR1 SGDLS and CDR2 YYNGEE come from the germline V gene. The CDR3 is 13 amino acids. CDR3 DNA sequence: TGTGCCAGCTCGGGGGCGGTGATAGATACGCAGTATTTT. Translating gives CASSGAVIDTQYF.

This clone showed up just once. The chain has TRBV27 and TRBJ2-1; D is possibly TRBD2 (5 bases). Germline-derived CDR1 and CDR2 are MNHEY and SMNVEV (reference sequence). The CDR3 has 14 amino acids. V was shortened by 6 bases and J by 9 bases, with 18 bases between the two germline ends. The CDR3 is CASSNTPPRGEQFF. CDR3 coding DNA: TGTGCCAGCAGCAACACACCCCCACGGGGTGAGCAGTTCTTC.

The chain employs TRBV19 and TRBJ2-2; possible D gene TRBD2, 6 bases. The CDR3 has 14 amino acids. V was trimmed by 3 bases and J by 7 bases, leaving 12 bases between them. CDR1 and CDR2 (germline): LNHDA, SQIVND (reference sequence). The DNA for the CDR3 is TGTGCCAGTAGTATTAACGGGGGAGACGGGGAGCTGTTTTTT. Translated, it gives CASSINGGDGELFF.

The chain uses TRBV4-1 and TRBJ2-1; 11 bases line up with TRBD2. V was clipped by 1 base and J by 7 bases; unmatched bases: 6. The CDR3 sequence is 16 residues long. Germline CDR1 reads MGHRA; CDR2 reads YSYEKL. CDR3 DNA: TGCGCCAGCAGCCAAGCGGGGACTAGCGGAAGGAATGAGCAGTTCTTC. Translating it yields CASSQAGTSGRNEQFF.

This clone was seen a few times. The chain links TRBV6-5 to TRBJ1-2; tentatively, D is TRBD1 (5 bases). The CDR3 extends over 13 amino acids. Germline lookup yields CDR1 MNHEY and CDR2 SVGAGI. The V and J ends lost 4 bases and 6 bases respectively, with 12 bases between them. The CDR3 sequence is CASSSSGTDGYTF. In DNA form, the CDR3 reads TGTGCCAGCAGTTCGTCGGGGACTGATGGCTACACCTTC.

The rearrangement uses TRBV9 and TRBJ2-3; 9 bases match TRBD2. Germline V gene sequence: CDR1 SGDLS, CDR2 YYNGEE. V lost 5 bases to trimming and J lost 4 bases; unmatched junction nucleotides: 5. This CDR3 comprises 14 residues. In DNA, the CDR3 is TGTGCCAGCAGGGCGGGAGGGCCAGCAGATACGCAGTATTTT. Its translation is CASRAGGPADTQYF.

V and J are TRBV11-2 and TRBJ1-1; the D gene is possibly TRBD1 (5 bases). The CDR3 totals 14 residues. Germline V gene lookup returns CDR1 SGHAT and CDR2 FQNNGV. V lost 2 bases and J 7 bases, leaving 14 bases between the germline ends. The CDR3 nucleotides read TGTGCCAGCAGCTTAAGGCGGGGACGGGTTGAAGCTTTCTTT. This translates into CASSLRRGRVEAFF.

This sequence joins TRBV5-1 and TRBJ1-5, with 9 bases lining up with TRBD1. The CDR3 extends over 14 amino acids. CDR1 SGHRS and CDR2 YFSETQ come from the germline V gene. V gave up 1 base and J gave up 6 bases; unmatched junction bases: 2. The CDR3 sequence: CASSLRDRAQPQHF. CDR3 nucleotide sequence: TGCGCCAGCAGCTTGCGGGACAGGGCTCAGCCCCAGCATTTT.